Ten or more counts support the clone carrying this TCR beta chain. The record originates from a study of identical twins. Each CDR3 protein gets one entry after TCRdb re-called the 5' RACE reads with MiXCR. The sample carries around 690,000 distinct CDR3 sequences, approximately 21% recorded once. V was cut by 9 bases and J by 0 bases, with 12 bases left in between. The CDR3 contains 13 residues. Germline V gene lookup returns CDR1 SNHLY and CDR2 FYNNEI. These same records also appear under a second study, on T cells expressing NK-cell markers. That paper states: Leadership of the CD3+CD56-NKG2C+ fraction also belonged to these clonotypes in a handful of donors.

This clonotype was sampled from a woman aged 18-30 years in good health. Sample: PBMCs. The rearrangement joins TRBV2 to TRBJ2-7, with a weak D call TRBD1 (6 bases). CDR3 sequence: CASRTAFSYEQYF. Here the CDR3 DNA reads TGTGCCAGTAGGACAGCCTTCTCCTACGAGCAGTACTTC. The variable domain in full, completed from reference TRBV2 and TRBJ2-7, reads EPEVTQTPSHQVTQMGQEVILRCVPISNHLYFYWYRQILGQKVEFLVSFYNNEISEKSEIFDDQFSVERPDGSNFTLKIRSTKLEDSAMYFCASRTAFSYEQYFGPGTRLTVT.